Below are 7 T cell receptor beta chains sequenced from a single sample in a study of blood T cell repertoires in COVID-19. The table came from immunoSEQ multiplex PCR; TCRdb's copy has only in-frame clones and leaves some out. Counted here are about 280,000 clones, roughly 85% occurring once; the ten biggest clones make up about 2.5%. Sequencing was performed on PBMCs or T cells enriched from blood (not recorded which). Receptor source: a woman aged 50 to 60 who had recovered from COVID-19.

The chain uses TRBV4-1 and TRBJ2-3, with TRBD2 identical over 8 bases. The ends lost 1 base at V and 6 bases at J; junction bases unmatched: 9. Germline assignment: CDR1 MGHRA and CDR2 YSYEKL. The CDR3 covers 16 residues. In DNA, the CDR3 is TGCGCCAGCAGCCAAGCTTCGGGGGGGCCGCGGGATACGCAGTATTTT. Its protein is CASSQASGGPRDTQYF.

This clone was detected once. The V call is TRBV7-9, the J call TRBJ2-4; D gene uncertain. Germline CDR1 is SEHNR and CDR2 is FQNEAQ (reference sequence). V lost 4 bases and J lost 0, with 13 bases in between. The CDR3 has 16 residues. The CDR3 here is CASSSADRLAKNIQYF. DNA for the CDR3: TGTGCCAGCAGCTCCGCGGATCGATTAGCCAAAAACATTCAGTACTTC. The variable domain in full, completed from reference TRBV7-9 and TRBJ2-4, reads DTGVSQNPRHKITKRGQNVTFRCDPISEHNRLYWYRQTLGQGPEFLTYFQNEAQLEKSRLLSDRFSAERPKGSFSTLEIQRTEQGDSAMYLCASSSADRLAKNIQYFGAGTRLSVL.

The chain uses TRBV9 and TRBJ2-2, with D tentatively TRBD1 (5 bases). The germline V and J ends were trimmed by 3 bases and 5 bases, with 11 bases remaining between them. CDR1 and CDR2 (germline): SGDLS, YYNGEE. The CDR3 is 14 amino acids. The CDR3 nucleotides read TGTGCCAGCAGCGCCACAGGCAGGACCGGGGAGCTGTTTTTT. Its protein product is CASSATGRTGELFF.

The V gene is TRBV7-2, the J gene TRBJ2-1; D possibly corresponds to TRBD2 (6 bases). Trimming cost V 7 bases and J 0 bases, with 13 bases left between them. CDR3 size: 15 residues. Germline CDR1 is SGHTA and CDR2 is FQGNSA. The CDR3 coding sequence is TGTGCCAGCACCAGGAGGGGAGGCTCCTACAATGAGCAGTTCTTC. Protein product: CASTRRGGSYNEQFF.

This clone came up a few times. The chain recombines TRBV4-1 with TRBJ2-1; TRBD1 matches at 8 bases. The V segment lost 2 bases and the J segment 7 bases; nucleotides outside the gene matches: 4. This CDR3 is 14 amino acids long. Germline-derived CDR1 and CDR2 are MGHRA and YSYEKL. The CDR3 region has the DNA TGCGCCAGCAGCCAACTGACAGGGGTGAATGAGCAGTTCTTC. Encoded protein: CASSQLTGVNEQFF.

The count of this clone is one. The CDR3 coding sequence is TGTGCCAGCAGCTTAGGACAGGCGAGGAATTCACCCCTCCACTTT. Encoded protein: CASSLGQARNSPLHF. The V gene is TRBV11-2, the J gene TRBJ1-6; possible D gene TRBD1, 6 bases. The V gene's germline CDR1 is SGHAT and CDR2 FQNNGV. The germline V and J ends were trimmed by 1 base and 7 bases, with 11 bases remaining between them. CDR3 length equals 15 residues.

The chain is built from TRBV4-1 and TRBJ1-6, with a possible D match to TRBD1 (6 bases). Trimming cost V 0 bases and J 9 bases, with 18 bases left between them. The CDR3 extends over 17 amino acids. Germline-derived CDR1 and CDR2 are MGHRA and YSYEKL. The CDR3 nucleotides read TGCGCCAGCAGCCAAGATGGGAGGGGGAAATTCCCTTCACCCCTCCACTTT. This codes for CASSQDGRGKFPSPLHF.